This TCR beta chain was recorded in a study of blood T cell repertoires in COVID-19. The repertoire was sequenced with immunoSEQ multiplex PCR; TCRdb's copy has only in-frame clones and lacks some. The sample comprises 210,000 or so clones, approximately 80% of which are singletons, and roughly 7.8% rests with the top ten. V lost 5 bases and J 4 bases, leaving 9 bases between the germline ends. This CDR3 region has 12 residues. Germline loops: CDR1 MNHEY, CDR2 SMNVEV (reference sequence). The chain has TRBV27 and TRBJ2-7; D is possibly TRBD1 (5 bases). The sample comprised peripheral blood. This TCR derives from a woman aged 80 or over with COVID-19, enrolled during active disease. The chain's CDR3 is CASSTQGYEQYF. The CDR3, as DNA: TGTGCCAGCAGTACGCAGGGATACGAGCAGTACTTC.